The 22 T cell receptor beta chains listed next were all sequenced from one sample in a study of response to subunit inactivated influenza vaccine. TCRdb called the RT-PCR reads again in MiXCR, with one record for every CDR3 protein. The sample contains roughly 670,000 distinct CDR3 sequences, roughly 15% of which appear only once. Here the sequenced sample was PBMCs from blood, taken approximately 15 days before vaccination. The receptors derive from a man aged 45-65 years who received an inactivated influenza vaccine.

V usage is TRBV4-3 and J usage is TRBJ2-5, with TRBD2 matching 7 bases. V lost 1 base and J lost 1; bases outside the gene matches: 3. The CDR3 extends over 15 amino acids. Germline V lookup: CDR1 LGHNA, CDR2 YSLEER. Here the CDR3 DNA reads TGCGCCAGCAGCCAAGTGCTAGCGGCCCAAGAGACCCAGTACTTC. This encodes CASSQVLAAQETQYF.

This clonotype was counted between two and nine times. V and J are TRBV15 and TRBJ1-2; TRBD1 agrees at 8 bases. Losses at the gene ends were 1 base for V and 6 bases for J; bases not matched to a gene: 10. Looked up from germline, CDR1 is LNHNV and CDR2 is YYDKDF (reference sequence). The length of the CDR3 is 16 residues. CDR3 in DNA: TGTGCCACCAGCAGAGGGATGACAGGGGTTGGCGATGGCTACACCTTC. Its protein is CATSRGMTGVGDGYTF.

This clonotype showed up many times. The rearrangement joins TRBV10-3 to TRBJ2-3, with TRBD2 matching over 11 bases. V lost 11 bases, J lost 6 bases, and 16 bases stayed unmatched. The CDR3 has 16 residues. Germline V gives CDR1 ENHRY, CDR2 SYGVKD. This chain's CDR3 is CAARGASGGLVDTQYF. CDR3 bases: TGTGCCGCCAGGGGGGCTAGCGGGGGGTTGGTCGATACGCAGTATTTT.

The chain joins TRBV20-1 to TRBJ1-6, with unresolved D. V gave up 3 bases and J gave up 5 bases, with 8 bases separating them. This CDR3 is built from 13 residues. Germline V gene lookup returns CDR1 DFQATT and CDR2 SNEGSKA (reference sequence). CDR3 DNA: TGCAGTGCTAGGGCGGGTAATAATTCACCCCTCCACTTT. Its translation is CSARAGNNSPLHF.

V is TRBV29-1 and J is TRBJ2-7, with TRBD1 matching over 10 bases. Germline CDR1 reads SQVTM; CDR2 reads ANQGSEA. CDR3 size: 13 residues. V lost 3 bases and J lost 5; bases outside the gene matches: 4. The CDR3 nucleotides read TGCAGCGTTGACGGGACAGGGGTAAACGAGCAGTACTTC. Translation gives CSVDGTGVNEQYF.

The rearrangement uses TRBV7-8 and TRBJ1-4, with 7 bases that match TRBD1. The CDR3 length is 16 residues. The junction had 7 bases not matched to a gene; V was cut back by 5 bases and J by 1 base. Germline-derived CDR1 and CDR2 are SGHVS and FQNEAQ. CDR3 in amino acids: CASSPQTGRTNEKLFF. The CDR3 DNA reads TGTGCCAGCAGCCCTCAGACAGGGAGAACTAATGAAAAACTGTTTTTT.

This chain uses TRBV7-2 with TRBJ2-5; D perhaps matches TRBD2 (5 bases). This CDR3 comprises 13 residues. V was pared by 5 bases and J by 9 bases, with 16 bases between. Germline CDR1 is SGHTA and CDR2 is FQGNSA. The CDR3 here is CASSLDPPRAQYF. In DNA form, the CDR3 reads TGTGCCAGCAGCCTCGACCCACCGAGGGCCCAGTACTTC. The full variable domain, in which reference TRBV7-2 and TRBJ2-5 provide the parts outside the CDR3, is GAGVSQSPSNKVTEKGKDVELRCDPISGHTALYWYRQSLGQGLEFLIYFQGNSAPDKSGLPSDRFSAERTGGSVSTLTIQRTQQEDSAVYLCASSLDPPRAQYFGPGTRLLVL.

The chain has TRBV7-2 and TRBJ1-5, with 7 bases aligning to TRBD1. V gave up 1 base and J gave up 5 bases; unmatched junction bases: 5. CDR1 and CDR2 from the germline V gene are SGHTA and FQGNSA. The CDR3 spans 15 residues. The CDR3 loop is CASSLGYRGDQPQHF. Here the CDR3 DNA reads TGTGCCAGCAGCTTAGGCTACAGGGGAGATCAGCCCCAGCATTTT.

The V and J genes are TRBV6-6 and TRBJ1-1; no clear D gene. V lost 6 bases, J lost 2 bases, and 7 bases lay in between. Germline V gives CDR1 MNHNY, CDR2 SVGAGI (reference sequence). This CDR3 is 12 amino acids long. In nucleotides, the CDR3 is TGTGCCAGCAGGGACGAAAACACTGAAGCTTTCTTT. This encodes CASRDENTEAFF.

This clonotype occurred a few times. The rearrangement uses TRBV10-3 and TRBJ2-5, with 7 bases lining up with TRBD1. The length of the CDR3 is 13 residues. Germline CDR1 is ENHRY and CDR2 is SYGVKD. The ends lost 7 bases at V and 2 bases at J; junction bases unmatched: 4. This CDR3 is CAIKGTDQETQYF. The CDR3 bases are TGTGCCATCAAAGGGACAGATCAAGAGACCCAGTACTTC.

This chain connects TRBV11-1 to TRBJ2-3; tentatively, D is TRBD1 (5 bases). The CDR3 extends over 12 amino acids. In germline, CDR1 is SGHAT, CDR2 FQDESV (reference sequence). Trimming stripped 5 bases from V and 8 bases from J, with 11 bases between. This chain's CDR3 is CASSPGHTTQYF. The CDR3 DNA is TGTGCCAGCAGCCCTGGACACACTACGCAGTATTTT.

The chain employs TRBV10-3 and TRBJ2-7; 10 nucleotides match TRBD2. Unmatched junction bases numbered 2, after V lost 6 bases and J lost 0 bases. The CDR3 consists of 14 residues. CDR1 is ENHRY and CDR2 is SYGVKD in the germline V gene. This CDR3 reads CAIRASGSSYEQYF. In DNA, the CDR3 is TGTGCCATCAGGGCTAGCGGGAGCTCCTACGAGCAGTACTTC.

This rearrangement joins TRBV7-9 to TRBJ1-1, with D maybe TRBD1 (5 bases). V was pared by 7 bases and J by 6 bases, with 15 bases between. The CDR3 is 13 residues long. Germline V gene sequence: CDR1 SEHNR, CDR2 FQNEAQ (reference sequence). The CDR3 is CASNPVGGAEAFF. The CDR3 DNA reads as TGTGCCAGCAACCCCGTGGGGGGTGCTGAAGCTTTCTTT.

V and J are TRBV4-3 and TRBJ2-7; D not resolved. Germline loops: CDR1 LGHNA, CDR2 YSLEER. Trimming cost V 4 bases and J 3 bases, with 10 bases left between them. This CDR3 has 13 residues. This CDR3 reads CASSRDIYYEQYF. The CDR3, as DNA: TGCGCCAGCAGCCGCGACATCTACTACGAGCAGTACTTC.

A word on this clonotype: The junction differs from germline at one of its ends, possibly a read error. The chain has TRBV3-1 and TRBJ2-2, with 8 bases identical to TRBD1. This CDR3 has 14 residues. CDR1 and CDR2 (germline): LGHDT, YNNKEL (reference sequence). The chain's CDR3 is CASSLQGVTGELVF. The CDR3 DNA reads TGTGCCAGCAGCCTACAGGGGGTCACCGGGGAGCTGGTTTTT.

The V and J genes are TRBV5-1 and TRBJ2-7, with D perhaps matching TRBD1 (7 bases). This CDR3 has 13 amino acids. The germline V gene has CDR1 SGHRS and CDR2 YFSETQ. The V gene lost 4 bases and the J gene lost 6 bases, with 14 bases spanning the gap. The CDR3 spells CASSPRQGGEQYF. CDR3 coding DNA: TGCGCCAGCAGCCCCCGACAGGGAGGCGAGCAGTACTTC.

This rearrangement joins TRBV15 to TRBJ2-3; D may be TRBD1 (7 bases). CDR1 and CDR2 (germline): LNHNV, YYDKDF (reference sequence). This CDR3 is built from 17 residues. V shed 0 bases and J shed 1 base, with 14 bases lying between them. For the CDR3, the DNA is TGTGCCACCAGCAGAGACCCCTTCAGGGGGGGCACAGATACGCAGTATTTT. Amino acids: CATSRDPFRGGTDTQYF. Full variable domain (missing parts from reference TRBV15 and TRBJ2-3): DAMVIQNPRYQVTQFGKPVTLSCSQTLNHNVMYWYQQKSSQAPKLLFHYYDKDFNNEADTPDNFQSRRPNTSFCFLDIRSPGLGDTAMYLCATSRDPFRGGTDTQYFGPGTRLTVL.

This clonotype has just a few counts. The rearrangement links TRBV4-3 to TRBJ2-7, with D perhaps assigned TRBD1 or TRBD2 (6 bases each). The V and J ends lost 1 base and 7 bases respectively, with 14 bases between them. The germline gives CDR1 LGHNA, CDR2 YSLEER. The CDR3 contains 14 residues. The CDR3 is CASSQGNRAGEQYF. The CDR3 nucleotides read TGCGCCAGCAGCCAAGGGAACAGGGCGGGGGAGCAGTACTTC.

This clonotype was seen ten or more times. CDR3 protein: CASSQGLGHGYTF. The CDR3 nucleotides are TGTGCCAGCAGCCAAGGACTTGGCCATGGCTACACCTTC. V gene TRBV3-1 combines with J gene TRBJ1-2, with no clear D. The CDR3 consists of 13 residues. V was pared by 1 base and J by 6 bases, with 9 bases between. Germline V lookup: CDR1 LGHDT, CDR2 YNNKEL (reference sequence). Full variable domain (outside the CDR3, taken from reference TRBV3-1 and TRBJ1-2): DTAVSQTPKYLVTQMGNDKSIKCEQNLGHDTMYWYKQDSKKFLKIMFSYNNKELIINETVPNRFSPKSPDKAHLNLHINSLELGDSAVYFCASSQGLGHGYTFGSGTRLTVV.

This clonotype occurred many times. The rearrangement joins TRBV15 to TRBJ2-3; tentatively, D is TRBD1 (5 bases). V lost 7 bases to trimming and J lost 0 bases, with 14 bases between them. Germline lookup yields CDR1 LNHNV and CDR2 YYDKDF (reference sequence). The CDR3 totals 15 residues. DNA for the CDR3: TGTGCCACCACCCTAGACAGAACCAGCACAGATACGCAGTATTTT. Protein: CATTLDRTSTDTQYF.

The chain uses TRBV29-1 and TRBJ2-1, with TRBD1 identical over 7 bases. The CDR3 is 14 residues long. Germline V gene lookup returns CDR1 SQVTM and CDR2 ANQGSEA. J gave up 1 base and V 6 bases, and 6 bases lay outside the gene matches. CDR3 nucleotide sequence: TGCAGCGTCCCTCGGACAGGTTCCTACAATGAGCAGTTCTTC. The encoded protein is CSVPRTGSYNEQFF.

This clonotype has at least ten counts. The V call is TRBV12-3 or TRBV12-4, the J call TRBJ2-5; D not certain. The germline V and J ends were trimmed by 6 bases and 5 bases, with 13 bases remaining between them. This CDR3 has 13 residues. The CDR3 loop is CASSVSVMETQYF. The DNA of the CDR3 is TGTGCCAGCAGCGTCTCGGTCATGGAGACCCAGTACTTC.